The TCR beta chain described here comes from a study of T cell changes during pregnancy in multiple sclerosis. Trimming removed 3 bases at V and 0 bases at J, with 13 bases between. This CDR3 region has 16 residues. Per the germline V gene, CDR1 is SGDLS and CDR2 is YYNGEE. The method was immunoSEQ multiplex PCR; TCRdb's version includes in-frame clones alone and lacks a portion of them. The sample records about 40,000 clones, approximately 90% being singletons. The chain employs TRBV9 and TRBJ2-1; a possible D gene is TRBD1 (5 bases). This material consisted of peripheral blood, taken before pregnancy. The sequence came from a female donor with multiple sclerosis, enrolled in a pregnancy study. The CDR3 spells CASSGDRWSSYNEQFF. CDR3 in DNA: TGTGCCAGCAGCGGCGACAGATGGAGCTCCTACAATGAGCAGTTCTTC.